The T cell receptor (beta chain) described here comes from a study of circulating and synovial CD4+ cells in juvenile arthritis. Sequencing used immunoSEQ multiplex PCR; TCRdb keeps in-frame clones, though not all of them. Of about 16,000 clones in the sample, under 95% were seen once. This clone came up a few times. This CDR3 has 14 amino acids. The V and J ends lost 0 bases and 7 bases, in that order; junction bases with no gene match: 6. Germline lookup yields CDR1 SGDLS and CDR2 YYNGEE. The TCR originated in a human donor with juvenile idiopathic arthritis. Sequencing input: CD4+ T cells from blood. The chain combines TRBV9 with TRBJ1-2; the match to TRBD1 covers 7 bases. The CDR3 DNA sequence: TGTGCCAGCAGCGTAGTTGAGGGGGCGGTTGGCTACACCTTC. Protein: CASSVVEGAVGYTF.